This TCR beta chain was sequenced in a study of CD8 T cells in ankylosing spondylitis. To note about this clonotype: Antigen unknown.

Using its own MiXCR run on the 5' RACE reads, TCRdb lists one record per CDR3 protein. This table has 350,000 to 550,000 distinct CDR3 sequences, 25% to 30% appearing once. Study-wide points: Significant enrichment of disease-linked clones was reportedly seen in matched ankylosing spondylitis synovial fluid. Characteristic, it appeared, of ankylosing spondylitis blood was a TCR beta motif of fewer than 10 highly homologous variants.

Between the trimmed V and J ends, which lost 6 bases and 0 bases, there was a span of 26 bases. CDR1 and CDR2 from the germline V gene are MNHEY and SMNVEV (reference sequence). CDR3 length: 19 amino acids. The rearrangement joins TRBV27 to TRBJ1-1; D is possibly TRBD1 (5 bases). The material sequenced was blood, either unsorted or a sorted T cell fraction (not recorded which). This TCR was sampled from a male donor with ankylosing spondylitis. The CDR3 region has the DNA TGTGCCAGCAGCCCCCTTCAACCGGGACGCCAAAGAGTGAACACTGAAGCTTTCTTT. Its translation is CASSPLQPGRQRVNTEAFF.